What follows are 19 T cell receptor beta chains derived from one specimen sequenced in a study of blood T cell repertoires in COVID-19 (dated by TCRdb to the early 2020s). Receptor amplification or capture employed the immunoSEQ multiplex PCR assay. TCRdb limited this immuneACCESS table to in-frame rearrangements with V and J called. A share of clones is missing; checked studies link under half to unresolved V genes, and the rest is unexplained. For this sample the table gives some 320,000 clones, of which about 89% were detected only once. About 5% of the sample rests with the top ten. The sequenced sample consisted of PBMCs or T cells enriched from blood (not recorded which). These receptors all stem from a man aged 55 to 69 who had recovered from COVID-19.

This chain uses TRBV28 with TRBJ2-5; D remains unclear. V was pared by 3 bases and J by 6 bases, with 14 bases between. Per germline, CDR1 MDHEN and CDR2 SYDVKM. The CDR3 extends over 14 amino acids. CDR3 coding DNA: TGTGCCAGCAGTTTCTGGGCGACGTGGAAGACCCAGTACTTC. Its translation is CASSFWATWKTQYF.

The chain is built from TRBV28 and TRBJ1-5; a weak D match, TRBD1 (5 bases). There are 18 residues in the CDR3. Germline V gene data show CDR1 as MDHEN and CDR2 as SYDVKM. V was clipped by 5 bases and J by 0 bases, with 20 bases between them. The chain's CDR3 is CASSPPQALIYSNQPQHF. CDR3 coding DNA: TGTGCCAGCAGTCCGCCACAGGCGCTAATTTATAGCAATCAGCCCCAGCATTTT.

V and J are TRBV10-2 and TRBJ1-1, with D perhaps matching TRBD1 (5 bases). The CDR3 spans 13 residues. V gave up 6 bases and J gave up 1 base, with 9 bases separating them. The germline V gene encodes CDR1 WSHSY and CDR2 SAAADI. The CDR3 spells CASSATGNTEAFF. The CDR3 nucleotides read TGCGCCAGCAGCGCCACAGGGAACACTGAAGCTTTCTTT.

This clone has only one observation. The rearrangement uses TRBV9 and TRBJ2-5; tentatively, D is TRBD2 (6 bases). The CDR3 has 14 residues. Germline CDR1 SGDLS, CDR2 YYNGEE. V was trimmed by 0 bases and J by 1 base, leaving 7 bases between them. CDR3 coding DNA: TGTGCCAGCAGCGTAGGGGACTTCCAAGAGACCCAGTACTTC. Encoded protein: CASSVGDFQETQYF.

The gene calls are TRBV6-5 and TRBJ2-5; the D gene is possibly TRBD1 (5 bases). Trimming cost V 8 bases and J 5 bases, with 18 bases left between them. The CDR3 loop spans 14 amino acids. Germline V gene sequence: CDR1 MNHEY, CDR2 SVGAGI. CDR3 amino acids: CASSAQGGMETQYF. Here the CDR3 DNA reads TGTGCCAGCTCGGCTCAGGGTGGGATGGAGACCCAGTACTTC.

V usage is TRBV19 and J usage is TRBJ2-5, with 7 bases aligning to TRBD1. Germline CDR1 LNHDA, CDR2 SQIVND (reference sequence). V was pared by 5 bases and J by 4 bases, with 7 bases of the junction left unmatched. The length of the CDR3 is 14 residues. In DNA form, the CDR3 reads TGTGCCAGTAGTTCTCAGACAGGGCCAGAGACCCAGTACTTC. Translating gives CASSSQTGPETQYF.

The chain couples TRBV21-1 to TRBJ2-1; TRBD2, the D gene given by the table, was not confirmed from the DNA. TRBV21-1 is labeled a pseudogene. The CDR3 covers 20 residues. The CDR3: CASSKGETSGTFSTYNEQFF. CDR3 nucleotides: TGTGCCAGCAGCAAAGGGGAGACTAGCGGGACTTTCTCTACCTACAATGAGCAGTTCTTC.

This clone was counted a single time. The rearrangement uses TRBV30 and TRBJ2-7, with 7 positions matching TRBD2. Losses at the gene ends were 6 bases for V and 3 bases for J; bases not matched to a gene: 11. This CDR3 spans 14 amino acids. Germline V gene lookup returns CDR1 GTSNPN and CDR2 SVGIG (reference sequence). CDR3 sequence: CACNRYASGYEQYF. The CDR3 DNA reads TGTGCCTGCAATAGGTATGCTAGCGGCTACGAGCAGTACTTC.

This chain joins TRBV25-1 and TRBJ1-1, with 7 bases lining up with TRBD1. J lost 5 bases, V lost 3 bases, and 9 bases had no gene match. The CDR3 length is 15 residues. Per germline, CDR1 MGHDK and CDR2 SYGVNS. CDR3 region: CASSDSRTGGTEAFF. For the CDR3, the DNA is TGTGCCAGCAGTGATTCTCGGACAGGAGGGACTGAAGCTTTCTTT.

The V and J genes are TRBV4-3 and TRBJ2-1; 7 positions agree with TRBD2. Germline V gives CDR1 LGHNA, CDR2 YSLEER. Trimming removed 1 base from V and 8 bases from J; junction bases left unmatched: 11. This CDR3 region has 16 residues. Here the CDR3 DNA reads TGCGCCAGCAGCCAAGGAGAAGCGGGACGTAGTGATGAGCAGTTCTTC. Translated: CASSQGEAGRSDEQFF.

The chain joins TRBV7-3 to TRBJ2-2; possibly TRBD1 for D (5 bases). This CDR3 is 15 amino acids long. Per the germline V gene, CDR1 is SGHTA and CDR2 is FQGTGA. Between the trimmed V and J ends, which lost 4 bases and 4 bases, there was a span of 13 bases. CDR3 nucleotide sequence: TGTGCCAGCAGCTCAGGGCCTACGGGCACCGGGGAGCTGTTTTTT. Translated, it gives CASSSGPTGTGELFF.

The chain is built from TRBV19 and TRBJ2-2; 8 bases line up with TRBD1. The CDR3 runs 14 residues. Per germline, CDR1 LNHDA and CDR2 SQIVND (reference sequence). The trim removed 5 bases at V and 7 bases at J, leaving 6 bases unmatched. This chain's CDR3 is CASSPRGPDGELFF. In DNA, the CDR3 is TGTGCCAGTAGTCCCAGGGGGCCGGACGGGGAGCTGTTTTTT. Looking up the rest from reference TRBV19 and TRBJ2-2 gives the full variable domain: DGGITQSPKYLFRKEGQNVTLSCEQNLNHDAMYWYRQDPGQGLRLIYYSQIVNDFQKGDIAEGYSVSREKKESFPLTVTSAQKNPTAFYLCASSPRGPDGELFFGEGSRLTVL.

CDR3 residues: CASTRTVSYEQYF. The CDR3 nucleotides read TGTGCCAGCACTCGGACAGTGTCCTACGAGCAGTACTTC. The chain couples TRBV27 to TRBJ2-7, with D maybe TRBD1 (6 bases). The CDR3 extends over 13 amino acids. V lost 7 bases, J lost 1 base, and 11 bases lay in between. CDR1 is MNHEY, CDR2 SMNVEV, per germline (reference sequence).

The chain has TRBV19 and TRBJ2-7; 8 nucleotides agree with TRBD1. CDR1 is LNHDA, CDR2 SQIVND, per germline (reference sequence). V gave up 6 bases and J gave up 2 bases; unmatched junction bases: 9. The CDR3 extends over 15 amino acids. Here the CDR3 reads CASRPDRGHTYEQYF. The CDR3 DNA sequence: TGTGCCAGTAGGCCCGACAGGGGTCACACCTACGAGCAGTACTTC.

In its sample, this clone was seen once. The V and J genes are TRBV24-1 and TRBJ2-2, with 11 bases fitting TRBD2. With V trimmed by 3 bases and J by 7 bases, 3 bases remained unmatched. Germline V lookup: CDR1 KGHDR, CDR2 SFDVKD. The CDR3 consists of 15 residues. CDR3 sequence: CATSDVGTSGGELFF. CDR3 nucleotide sequence: TGTGCCACCAGTGATGTCGGGACTAGCGGCGGGGAGCTGTTTTTT.

This chain links TRBV5-1 with TRBJ2-2; 7 bases agree with TRBD1. Germline CDR1 and CDR2: SGHRS and YFSETQ. V shed 4 bases, J shed 1 base, and the junction held 7 bases outside the gene matches. The CDR3 runs to 16 residues. The CDR3 DNA reads as TGCGCCAGCAGCGGGACAGCCTGGGGGAACACCGGGGAGCTGTTTTTT. Its translation is CASSGTAWGNTGELFF. The entire variable domain, with the rest obtained from reference TRBV5-1 and TRBJ2-2, is as follows: KAGVTQTPRYLIKTRGQQVTLSCSPISGHRSVSWYQQTPGQGLQFLFEYFSETQRNKGNFPGRFSGRQFSNSRSEMNVSTLELGDSALYLCASSGTAWGNTGELFFGEGSRLTVL.

The chain uses TRBV29-1 and TRBJ2-3; tentatively, D is TRBD1 (6 bases). The CDR3 is 12 amino acids. Looked up from germline, CDR1 is SQVTM and CDR2 is ANQGSEA. The ends were cut back, 4 bases at V and 2 bases at J, with 7 bases in the middle. CDR3 sequence reads: CSVGDNTDTQYF. The CDR3 bases are TGCAGCGTTGGGGACAACACAGATACGCAGTATTTT.

The genes are TRBV30 and TRBJ2-6; D is perhaps TRBD1 (5 bases). The ends were cut back, 0 bases at V and 0 bases at J, with 6 bases in the middle. The CDR3 is 15 amino acids. Germline V CDR1 and CDR2: GTSNPN, SVGIG (reference sequence). The CDR3 sequence: CAWSVDSSGANVLTF. CDR3 sequence (DNA): TGTGCCTGGAGTGTAGACAGCTCTGGGGCCAACGTCCTGACTTTC.

The CDR3 reads CAISESGTLLDGYTF. As DNA, the CDR3 is TGTGCCATCAGTGAGTCGGGCACTCTTCTCGATGGCTACACCTTC. The rearrangement joins TRBV10-3 to TRBJ1-2; no reliable D call. Between the trimmed V and J ends, which lost 0 bases and 6 bases, there was a span of 14 bases. Germline V gene sequence: CDR1 ENHRY, CDR2 SYGVKD. The CDR3 is 15 amino acids.